These 15 T cell receptor beta chains came from one sample sequenced in a study of T cells after yellow fever vaccination. From the 5' RACE reads, TCRdb called clonotypes with MiXCR, one entry per CDR3 protein. The profile covers tens of thousands of distinct CDR3 sequences, with roughly 7.3% appearing a single time and around 34% taken by the ten largest. Sample: CD8+ T cells sorted from PBMCs, taken 15 days after the yellow fever booster vaccination. Receptors originate from a man younger than 40 who received the YFV17D yellow fever vaccine.

This clonotype has at least ten counts. This sequence joins TRBV20-1 and TRBJ1-5, with TRBD1 matching 7 bases. This CDR3 is 14 amino acids long. The V gene end was trimmed by 3 bases and the J gene end by 3 bases; junction bases not matched to a gene: 5. Germline V gives CDR1 DFQATT, CDR2 SNEGSKA (reference sequence). The CDR3 DNA reads as TGCAGTGCTAGTCCACAGGGGTACAATCAGCCCCAGCATTTT. Its protein is CSASPQGYNQPQHF.

This clonotype was detected many times. Here the CDR3 reads CASGDNEQFF. The CDR3 DNA follows: TGTGCCAGCGGGGACAATGAGCAGTTCTTC. V is TRBV25-1 and J is TRBJ2-1; D is uncertain. The V end was cut by 8 bases, the J end by 5 bases, with 4 bases between. CDR1 MGHDK and CDR2 SYGVNS come from the germline V gene. The CDR3 sequence is 10 residues long.

This clonotype has a count of ten or more. The chain joins TRBV7-2 to TRBJ2-1; 8 bases map to TRBD2. The germline gives CDR1 SGHTA, CDR2 FQGNSA. The CDR3 runs to 16 residues. The trim removed 5 bases at V and 8 bases at J, leaving 14 bases unmatched. Here the CDR3 reads CASSRPTSVTSYEQFF. In DNA form, the CDR3 reads TGTGCCAGCAGCCGCCCGACTAGCGTAACAAGTTATGAGCAGTTCTTC.

Points on this clonotype: A much larger clone differs from this one at a single base, so this may be a read error. The chain combines TRBV7-2 with TRBJ2-1; D gene ambiguous. Germline lookup yields CDR1 SGHTA and CDR2 FQGNSA. This CDR3 contains 13 residues. V dropped 6 bases and J dropped 8 bases, with 14 bases sitting between them. The CDR3 sequence: CASSFLSWDEQFF. The CDR3 nucleotides are TGTGCCAGCAGTTTTCTTAGTTGGGATGAGCAGTTCTTC.

V and J are TRBV20-1 and TRBJ2-1, with 10 bases that match TRBD2. The CDR3 runs 15 residues. Germline V lookup: CDR1 DFQATT, CDR2 SNEGSKA (reference sequence). V lost 2 bases to trimming and J lost 3 bases; unmatched junction nucleotides: 4. The CDR3 sequence: CSARFASGSYNEQFF. The CDR3 DNA sequence: TGCAGTGCTAGATTTGCTAGCGGGAGCTACAATGAGCAGTTCTTC.

This clonotype showed up many times. The rearrangement uses TRBV6-2 or TRBV6-3 and TRBJ2-1, with D uncertain. The ends were cut back, 2 bases at V and 2 bases at J, with 7 bases in the middle. The CDR3 contains 14 residues. Germline values: CDR1 MNHEY, CDR2 SVGEGT. DNA for the CDR3: TGTGCCAGCAGTTACCCCCCAGCCTACAATGAGCAGTTCTTC. It specifies CASSYPPAYNEQFF.

In its sample, this clonotype was seen a few times. This chain connects TRBV5-1 to TRBJ1-4; 11 bases match TRBD1. The CDR3 length is 14 residues. After removal of 6 bases from V and 6 bases from J, the junction contained 4 bases not matched to a gene. CDR1 SGHRS and CDR2 YFSETQ come from the germline V gene. The CDR3, as DNA: TGCGCCAGCACTCCGGGACAGGGGGATGAAAAACTGTTTTTT. This codes for CASTPGQGDEKLFF.

This clonotype was detected a few times. This sequence joins TRBV5-1 and TRBJ1-2, with TRBD1 matching 10 bases. The germline V gene encodes CDR1 SGHRS and CDR2 YFSETQ. Germline trimming cut 0 bases from V and 6 bases from J; bases unmatched to any gene: 14. CDR3 length equals 18 residues. CDR3 loop: CASSLDPDAGTGEDGYTF. CDR3 bases: TGCGCCAGCAGCTTGGATCCTGATGCGGGGACAGGGGAGGATGGCTACACCTTC.

This clonotype was seen at least ten times. The J gene is TRBJ1-6, the V gene TRBV7-2, with D uncertain. In germline, CDR1 is SGHTA, CDR2 FQGNSA. With 5 bases removed from V and 7 bases from J, the gap between germline ends came to 6 bases. The length of the CDR3 is 12 residues. CDR3 DNA sequence: TGTGCCAGCAGCCCCCTAAATTCACCCCTCCACTTT. Residues: CASSPLNSPLHF.

This clonotype was recorded at least ten times. The rearrangement joins TRBV9 to TRBJ2-7, with a weak D call TRBD2 (6 bases). V lost 0 bases and J lost 0, with 10 bases in between. The CDR3 extends over 15 amino acids. Germline V gene sequence: CDR1 SGDLS, CDR2 YYNGEE. CDR3 sequence (DNA): TGTGCCAGCAGCGTAGACGGAGGGACCTCCTACGAGCAGTACTTC. This translates into CASSVDGGTSYEQYF.

This clonotype is a singleton in its sample. One base away lies a much larger clone, so this may be a sequencing read error. The rearrangement uses TRBV12-3 or TRBV12-4 and TRBJ1-1; D is possibly TRBD1 (5 bases). The CDR3 loop spans 16 amino acids. Written as DNA, the CDR3 is TGTGACAGCAGTTTAAGGGGTGCGGGGAGGGGCACTGAAGCTTTCTTT. It specifies CDSSLRGAGRGTEAFF.

This clonotype occurred many times. This chain joins TRBV4-3 and TRBJ2-7; 9 positions agree with TRBD2. Germline CDR1 LGHNA, CDR2 YSLEER. This CDR3 spans 15 amino acids. The trim removed 4 bases at V and 6 bases at J, leaving 10 bases unmatched. CDR3 DNA: TGCGCCAGCAGCCTCAACATGGGACTAGCTCTCGAGCAGTACTTC. Protein: CASSLNMGLALEQYF.

As for this clonotype: This could be a read error, since a much larger clone is one nucleotide away. As the CDR3 is not closed by the conserved phenylalanine or tryptophan, this likely results from a read error. The chain couples TRBV20-1 to TRBJ2-7; 13 bases line up with TRBD2. Germline V gene data show CDR1 as DFQATT and CDR2 as SNEGSKA (reference sequence). The ends lost 6 bases at V and 3 bases at J; junction bases unmatched: 14. The CDR3 extends over 17 amino acids. The CDR3 is CSATSGTSGMQSYEQYL. In DNA, the CDR3 is TGCAGTGCCACTTCCGGGACTAGCGGGATGCAAAGCTACGAGCAGTACCTC.

This clonotype appeared many times. The chain recombines TRBV29-1 with TRBJ2-1; D is perhaps TRBD2 (6 bases). Germline CDR1 reads SQVTM; CDR2 reads ANQGSEA. Trimming took 5 bases from V and 6 from J, leaving 17 bases between them. This CDR3 has 14 amino acids. Here the CDR3 DNA reads TGCAGCGTTTCCCCGGGACTGGCCCCCAATGAGCAGTTCTTC. Translated: CSVSPGLAPNEQFF.

This clonotype was observed many times. V usage is TRBV11-2 and J usage is TRBJ2-3, with D possibly matching TRBD2 (6 bases). Trimming took 5 bases from V and 3 from J, leaving 12 bases between them. Germline CDR1 reads SGHAT; CDR2 reads FQNNGV. The CDR3 is 14 amino acids. CDR3 in amino acids: CASSREMATDTQYF. The CDR3 coding sequence is TGTGCCAGCAGCCGGGAGATGGCGACAGATACGCAGTATTTT.